The present T cell receptor beta chain was sequenced within a study of beta chain features in type 1 diabetes. Germline V gene lookup returns CDR1 GTSNPN and CDR2 SVGIG (reference sequence). Losses at the gene ends were 3 bases for V and 7 bases for J; bases not matched to a gene: 8. This CDR3 spans 14 amino acids. The sequenced template was cDNA made from the entire isolated RNA. This table comes from immunoSEQ multiplex PCR, and its TCRdb copy is limited to in-frame clones, with some not included. Here the sample spans 500,000 to 850,000 clones, more than 12% being singletons. A note on this clone: What it recognizes is unknown.

General study findings and limits: Patients with Type 1 diabetes showed moderately but significantly shorter TCRB CDR3s in all four CD4+ subsets.

Sequenced input: naive CD4+ T cells from blood. The clonotype originates from a man aged 18 to 30 with type 1 diabetes. The V gene is TRBV30, the J gene TRBJ1-3; the match to TRBD1 covers 8 bases. The DNA for the CDR3 is TGTGCCTGGAGGCGACAGGGGATTAGGAACACCATATATTTT. Protein: CAWRRQGIRNTIYF.